This TCR beta chain emerged from a study of cytomegalovirus exposure and HLA in healthy donors. Overall study results and limits: For most TCR sequences rarity was the rule, although some public TCRs occurred in many donors.

On this clone itself: What it binds is not known.

Assay used: immunoSEQ multiplex PCR; TCRdb lists only in-frame clones, some missing. The sample gives under 400,000 clones, over 75% of which show up once; around 0.88% is in the top ten. Sequencing input: PBMCs. The TCR sequence derives from a man aged 30 to 39 in good health and CMV-seronegative.

The CDR3 loop is CASSAWTLNYGYTF. The CDR3 nucleotides read TGTGCCAGCAGTGCATGGACACTTAACTATGGCTACACCTTC. V gene TRBV2 combines with J gene TRBJ1-2, with TRBD1 as a possible D gene (5 bases). Per the germline V gene, CDR1 is SNHLY and CDR2 is FYNNEI. The germline V and J ends were trimmed by 4 bases and 1 base, with 10 bases remaining between them. CDR3 length equals 14 residues. The full variable domain, in which reference TRBV2 and TRBJ1-2 provide the parts outside the CDR3, is EPEVTQTPSHQVTQMGQEVILRCVPISNHLYFYWYRQILGQKVEFLVSFYNNEISEKSEIFDDQFSVERPDGSNFTLKIRSTKLEDSAMYFCASSAWTLNYGYTFGSGTRLTVV.